Below, one T cell receptor (beta chain) is given with its context. The authors made TCR beta cDNA from 400 to 550 ng total RNA with a constant-region primer. Researchers made the TCR beta libraries by running three nested multiplex PCR rounds with slightly modified ARM-PCR. The first two PCR rounds used TRBV1-TRBV30 primers with a Cbeta primer, approximately 10 cycles each. TCRdb redid the calling of the multiplex PCR reads with MiXCR, one entry per CDR3 protein. Here the sample spans 150,000 to 200,000 distinct CDR3 sequences, around four fifths being singletons. Total RNA and DNA came together from around 20-30 mg of bulk tissue without cell sorting. Surgical resection was used to treat these primary liver carcinoma patients. The CDR3 contains 15 residues. CDR1 and CDR2 (germline): KGHDR, SFDVKD. V dropped 6 bases and J dropped 4; count of bases not matched to a gene: 7. This sample was taken from a study of tumor-infiltrating lymphocytes in primary liver carcinoma.

The TCR originated in a man aged 35 to 55 with primary liver carcinoma and hepatitis B virus infection. The sequenced sample was tumor tissue from primary liver carcinoma. J is TRBJ2-7 and V is TRBV24-1; 11 positions agree with TRBD2. The CDR3 bases are TGTGCCACCAGTAACTCAACTAGCGGGAGTTACGAGCAGTACTTC. It is translated as CATSNSTSGSYEQYF.